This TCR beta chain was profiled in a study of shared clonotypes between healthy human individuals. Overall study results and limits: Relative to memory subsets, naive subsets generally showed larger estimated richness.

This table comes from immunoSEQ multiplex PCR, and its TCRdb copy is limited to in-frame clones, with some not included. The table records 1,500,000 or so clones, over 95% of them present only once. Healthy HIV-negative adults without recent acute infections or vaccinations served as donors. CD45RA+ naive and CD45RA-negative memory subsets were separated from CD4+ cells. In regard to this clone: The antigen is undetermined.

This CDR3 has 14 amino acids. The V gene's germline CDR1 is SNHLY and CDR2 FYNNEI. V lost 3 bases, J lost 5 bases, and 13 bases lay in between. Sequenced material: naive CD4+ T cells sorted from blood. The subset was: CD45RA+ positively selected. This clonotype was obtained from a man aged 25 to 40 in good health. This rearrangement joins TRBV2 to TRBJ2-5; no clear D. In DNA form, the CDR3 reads TGTGCCAGCAGTGACAGGCAAGTGGGGGAGACCCAGTACTTC. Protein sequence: CASSDRQVGETQYF.